Each of the 17 T cell receptor beta chains below was sequenced from the same sample in a study of T cell responses to AZD1222 COVID-19 vaccine. Method: immunoSEQ multiplex PCR; TCRdb's copy keeps in-frame clones and lacks some. The sample lists 90,000 to 100,000 clones; 85% to 90% were seen once. The source was peripheral blood, collected 28 days after the second AZD1222 dose. The receptors originated from an adult who received the AZD1222 COVID-19 vaccine.

This chain uses TRBV9 with TRBJ2-5, with D perhaps matching TRBD2 (6 bases). The germline V and J ends were trimmed by 4 bases and 4 bases, with 20 bases remaining between them. Per germline, CDR1 SGDLS and CDR2 YYNGEE. The CDR3 loop spans 16 amino acids. The CDR3 DNA reads as TGTGCCAGCAGCACCGCCCTAGCGTACCCTTCAGAGACCCAGTACTTC. This encodes CASSTALAYPSETQYF.

The rearrangement uses TRBV7-3 and TRBJ2-5; TRBD2 agrees at 7 bases. CDR1 and CDR2 (germline): SGHTA, FQGTGA. CDR3 size: 14 residues. Germline trimming cut 5 bases from V and 2 bases from J; bases unmatched to any gene: 5. The CDR3 DNA reads TGTGCCAGCAGCCCCACTAGCGTTCAAGAGACCCAGTACTTC. This codes for CASSPTSVQETQYF.

CDR3 nucleotide sequence: TGTGCCAGTAATTCAGGAGATAGCAATCAGCCCCAGCATTTT. Its translation is CASNSGDSNQPQHF. The chain joins TRBV10-3 to TRBJ1-5; no firm D call. The CDR3 sequence is 14 residues long. Deletions cut 10 bases from V and 0 bases from J, with 13 bases between. Germline lookup yields CDR1 ENHRY and CDR2 SYGVKD.

The chain has TRBV7-8 and TRBJ2-1, with D hard to call. This CDR3 comprises 11 residues. Germline assignment: CDR1 SGHVS and CDR2 FQNEAQ. V was shortened by 1 base and J by 12 bases, with 7 bases between the two germline ends. The CDR3 DNA sequence: TGTGCCAGCAGCTTAGACCGGATGCAGTTCTTC. Its translation: CASSLDRMQFF.

The chain links TRBV19 to TRBJ2-7, with TRBD2 as a possible D gene (5 bases). Germline-derived CDR1 and CDR2 are LNHDA and SQIVND (reference sequence). CDR3 length: 15 residues. Trimming shortened V by 1 base and J by 3 bases, and 13 bases separated the two germline ends. The DNA for the CDR3 is TGTGCCAGTAGTATAGGTGACGGAGGACTCTACGAGCAGTACTTC. This translates into CASSIGDGGLYEQYF.

The CDR3 loop is CASSSSTGSWSNYGYTF. DNA for the CDR3: TGTGCCAGCAGTTCCTCGACAGGGTCCTGGTCTAACTATGGCTACACCTTC. The chain combines TRBV28 with TRBJ1-2; 7 positions agree with TRBD1. The germline V gene encodes CDR1 MDHEN and CDR2 SYDVKM. Trimming removed 4 bases from V and 0 bases from J; junction bases left unmatched: 11. The CDR3 totals 17 residues.

This clone has just one count. The rearrangement links TRBV5-6 to TRBJ2-7; no reliable D call. The ends were cut back, 2 bases at V and 1 base at J, with 7 bases in the middle. The germline CDR1 and CDR2 sequences are SGHDT and YYEEEE. The CDR3 contains 13 residues. CDR3 DNA: TGTGCCAGCAGCTTATTCCGGTCCTACGAGCAGTACTTC. It specifies CASSLFRSYEQYF.

The CDR3 DNA is TGTGCCAGCAGGATTGCTAGCGTCGGGGAGCTGTTTTTT. Its translation is CASRIASVGELFF. This chain links TRBV28 with TRBJ2-2, with D tentatively TRBD2 (6 bases). Germline assignment: CDR1 MDHEN and CDR2 SYDVKM. Trimming removed 6 bases from V and 7 bases from J, with 12 bases in between. This CDR3 is built from 13 residues.

This clone came up once. The J gene is TRBJ2-7, the V gene TRBV7-2, with D possibly matching TRBD2 (5 bases). Trimming took off 0 bases at V and 6 bases at J, with 18 bases between the two ends. The CDR3 has 16 residues. The germline CDR1 and CDR2 sequences are SGHTA and FQGNSA. CDR3 sequence: CASSLAPVLVAGEQYF. The CDR3 DNA sequence: TGTGCCAGCAGCTTAGCGCCAGTGCTGGTCGCGGGCGAGCAGTACTTC.

The rearrangement joins TRBV6-5 to TRBJ1-1; D not certain. This CDR3 has 15 residues. From germline, CDR1 is MNHEY and CDR2 SVGAGI. Trimming pared 2 bases from V and 0 bases from J, leaving 10 bases between. The CDR3 loop is CASSYQAGLNTEAFF. The DNA for the CDR3 is TGTGCCAGCAGTTACCAGGCCGGATTGAACACTGAAGCTTTCTTT.

The chain recombines TRBV5-8 with TRBJ1-5; no clear D. The V and J ends lost 2 bases and 9 bases respectively, with 6 bases between them. The CDR3 runs 11 residues. Germline lookup yields CDR1 SGHTS and CDR2 YDEGEE. The CDR3 sequence: CASSLAMPQHF. CDR3 bases: TGTGCCAGCAGCTTAGCGATGCCCCAGCATTTT.

As DNA, the CDR3 is TGTGCCAGCAGCTTGCGGGGGAGTTCTTATGGCTACACCTTC. Translating gives CASSLRGSSYGYTF. The V and J genes are TRBV5-8 and TRBJ1-2; maybe TRBD1 (5 bases). Trimming stripped 1 base from V and 5 bases from J, with 12 bases between. Germline-derived CDR1 and CDR2 are SGHTS and YDEGEE. The CDR3 length is 14 residues.

This sequence joins TRBV24-1 and TRBJ2-3, with a tentative D call TRBD1 (5 bases). CDR1 and CDR2 (germline): KGHDR, SFDVKD. This CDR3 region has 16 residues. Trimming stripped 7 bases from V and 2 bases from J, with 18 bases between. CDR3 nucleotides: TGTGCCACCAGGGAACAGGTACGGGTCCCCACAGATACGCAGTATTTT. It yields the protein CATREQVRVPTDTQYF.

The chain is built from TRBV28 and TRBJ1-4, with TRBD1 identical over 8 bases. Germline V gene lookup returns CDR1 MDHEN and CDR2 SYDVKM. The CDR3 loop spans 14 amino acids. After removal of 10 bases from V and 7 bases from J, the junction contained 11 bases not matched to a gene. Here the CDR3 DNA reads TGTGCCATCATGTCCCAGGGGGCCGGTGAAAAACTGTTTTTT. Translation: CAIMSQGAGEKLFF.

CDR3 residues: CASSMVRTDTQYF. Here the CDR3 DNA reads TGTGCCAGTAGTATGGTGAGGACAGATACGCAGTATTTT. The chain employs TRBV19 and TRBJ2-3; the D is unclear. Looked up from germline, CDR1 is LNHDA and CDR2 is SQIVND (reference sequence). The CDR3 runs 13 residues. V lost 3 bases and J 3 bases, leaving 7 bases between the germline ends. Full variable domain (remainder filled in from reference TRBV19 and TRBJ2-3): DGGITQSPKYLFRKEGQNVTLSCEQNLNHDAMYWYRQDPGQGLRLIYYSQIVNDFQKGDIAEGYSVSREKKESFPLTVTSAQKNPTAFYLCASSMVRTDTQYFGPGTRLTVL.

The rearrangement links TRBV21-1 to TRBJ1-1; the table's D call, TRBD1, has no DNA check behind it. TRBV21-1 is termed a pseudogene. This CDR3 contains 16 residues. DNA of the CDR3: TGTGCCAGAGGCGCAGGGAATACTACTGAGAACACTGAAGCTTTCTTT. Protein: CARGAGNTTENTEAFF.

The chain has TRBV11-2 and TRBJ2-7, with a weak D call TRBD1 (6 bases). Looked up from germline, CDR1 is SGHAT and CDR2 is FQNNGV. This CDR3 comprises 14 residues. Deletions cut 5 bases from V and 3 bases from J, with 14 bases between. CDR3 protein: CASSTTGTLYEQYF. The DNA of the CDR3 is TGTGCCAGCAGCACGACCGGGACACTCTACGAGCAGTACTTC. Drawing the rest from reference TRBV11-2 and TRBJ2-7, the complete variable domain is EAGVAQSPRYKIIEKRQSVAFWCNPISGHATLYWYQQILGQGPKLLIQFQNNGVVDDSQLPKDRFSAERLKGVDSTLKIQPAKLEDSAVYLCASSTTGTLYEQYFGPGTRLTVT.